This T cell receptor (beta chain) was documented in a study of shared clonotypes between healthy human individuals. The naive CD8 fraction comprised CD45RO-negative cells positively selected for CCR7 and excluded terminally differentiated effector memory CD45RA+ cells. Concerning this clone: A read error may produce the germline difference seen at one junction end.

Germline V CDR1 and CDR2: SGHVS, FQNEAQ. CDR3 length: 17 amino acids. Original methodology: ImmunoSEQ supplied junction-only sequences lacking quality scores, so filtering was different. Assay used: immunoSEQ multiplex PCR; TCRdb lists only in-frame clones, some missing. V, J and clone size derive from that table, while D and trimming were established from the DNA sequence. This table holds hundreds of thousands of clones, 98% found once. Sequencing input: naive CD8+ T cells sorted from blood. The sequence was obtained from a man aged 25 to 45 in good health. V and J are TRBV7-8 and TRBJ1-2; D may be TRBD1 (6 bases). CDR3 region: CASSLSPVLTGNFGYTF. In DNA, the CDR3 is TGTGCCAGCAGCTTAAGCCCCGTCTTGACAGGCAACTTTGGCTACACCTTC.